Each of the 30 T cell receptor beta chains below was sequenced from the same sample in a study of cytomegalovirus exposure and HLA in healthy donors (dated by TCRdb to 2015 to 2018). Library preparation was by the immunoSEQ multiplex PCR assay. The table was pulled from immuneACCESS by TCRdb, which kept in-frame rearrangements only. Such tables lose some clones; where checked, under half of the loss comes from unresolved V genes, and the rest has no known cause. Across this sample there are some 120,000 clones, with 88% seen only once. About 1.5% of the sample comes from the top ten. Source material: PBMCs. The receptors derive from a man younger than 40 in good health and CMV-seronegative.

V usage is TRBV9 and J usage is TRBJ2-1, with 8 nucleotides matching TRBD2. CDR1 is SGDLS and CDR2 is YYNGEE in the germline V gene. This CDR3 spans 15 amino acids. After removal of 0 bases from V and 5 bases from J, the junction contained 4 bases not matched to a gene. The CDR3 DNA reads TGTGCCAGCAGCGTAGGAGTAGCGGGGAACAATGAGCAGTTCTTC. This sequence encodes CASSVGVAGNNEQFF.

This clone was detected only once. The V gene is TRBV7-9, the J gene TRBJ1-2; 8 nucleotides line up with TRBD1. The CDR3 loop spans 14 amino acids. Germline V lookup: CDR1 SEHNR, CDR2 FQNEAQ (reference sequence). The V and J ends lost 1 base and 6 bases, in that order; junction bases with no gene match: 4. DNA for the CDR3: TGTGCCAGCAGCTTAGTGATGGGACAGGATGGCTACACCTTC. Protein product: CASSLVMGQDGYTF.

The sample holds a few counts of this clone. V usage is TRBV19 and J usage is TRBJ1-5; D perhaps matches TRBD1 (5 bases). In germline, CDR1 is LNHDA, CDR2 SQIVND (reference sequence). V was pared by 5 bases and J by 3 bases, with 14 bases between. The length of the CDR3 is 15 residues. In DNA form, the CDR3 reads TGTGCCAGTAGTTCCTCAGGGTGGGTCAATCAGCCCCAGCATTTT. Protein sequence: CASSSSGWVNQPQHF. Using reference TRBV19 and TRBJ1-5 for the parts outside the CDR3, the full variable domain is DGGITQSPKYLFRKEGQNVTLSCEQNLNHDAMYWYRQDPGQGLRLIYYSQIVNDFQKGDIAEGYSVSREKKESFPLTVTSAQKNPTAFYLCASSSSGWVNQPQHFGDGTRLSIL.

The V and J genes are TRBV7-2 and TRBJ2-3, with TRBD1 as a possible D gene (6 bases). CDR1 is SGHTA, CDR2 FQGNSA, per germline. The V end lost 1 base, the J end lost 0 bases, and 8 bases lay between the germline ends. The CDR3 extends over 15 amino acids. CDR3 loop: CASSLDGGSTDTQYF. In DNA, the CDR3 is TGTGCCAGCAGCTTAGATGGGGGCAGCACAGATACGCAGTATTTT.

The gene calls are TRBV27 and TRBJ2-7; 10 nucleotides line up with TRBD1. The length of the CDR3 is 16 residues. V was clipped by 5 bases and J by 4 bases; unmatched bases: 11. From germline, CDR1 is MNHEY and CDR2 SMNVEV (reference sequence). CDR3 DNA: TGTGCCAGCAGTGTGATATACCGGGACAGGGGATACGAGCAGTACTTC. Translating it yields CASSVIYRDRGYEQYF.

The chain joins TRBV9 to TRBJ1-1, with D uncertain. Germline V gene sequence: CDR1 SGDLS, CDR2 YYNGEE. Trimming stripped 3 bases from V and 1 base from J, with 7 bases between. CDR3 length equals 13 residues. The CDR3 DNA follows: TGTGCCAGCAGCGGTAAAAAGAACACTGAAGCTTTCTTT. Translating gives CASSGKKNTEAFF.

J is TRBJ2-1 and V is TRBV5-1; D is unresolved. V was cut by 4 bases and J by 5 bases, with 13 bases left in between. CDR3 size: 14 residues. Germline-derived CDR1 and CDR2 are SGHRS and YFSETQ. The DNA of the CDR3 is TGCGCCAGCAGCCCTACTATGGCGGACAATGAGCAGTTCTTC. It yields the protein CASSPTMADNEQFF.

The rearrangement uses TRBV9 and TRBJ2-1, with D possibly matching TRBD1 (7 bases). V lost 4 bases, J lost 8 bases, and 13 bases lay in between. CDR3 length: 13 amino acids. In germline, CDR1 is SGDLS, CDR2 YYNGEE. The CDR3 DNA follows: TGTGCCAGCAGCCAGGGGGGCATCGATGAGCAGTTCTTC. Translated: CASSQGGIDEQFF. Supplemented by reference TRBV9 and TRBJ2-1, the full variable domain reads DSGVTQTPKHLITATGQRVTLRCSPRSGDLSVYWYQQSLDQGLQFLIQYYNGEERAKGNILERFSAQQFPDLHSELNLSSLELGDSALYFCASSQGGIDEQFFGPGTRLTVL.

This chain links TRBV7-2 with TRBJ2-3; maybe TRBD2 (6 bases). The V end was cut by 5 bases, the J end by 0 bases, with 18 bases between. The CDR3 is 17 amino acids. Germline V gene data show CDR1 as SGHTA and CDR2 as FQGNSA. This chain's CDR3 is CASSEGGRTSSTDTQYF. The CDR3 nucleotides are TGTGCCAGCAGCGAGGGAGGCAGGACCTCTAGCACAGATACGCAGTATTTT. Drawing the rest from reference TRBV7-2 and TRBJ2-3, the complete variable domain is GAGVSQSPSNKVTEKGKDVELRCDPISGHTALYWYRQSLGQGLEFLIYFQGNSAPDKSGLPSDRFSAERTGGSVSTLTIQRTQQEDSAVYLCASSEGGRTSSTDTQYFGPGTRLTVL.

The J gene is TRBJ2-7, the V gene TRBV27, with 7 bases identical to TRBD1. Germline-derived CDR1 and CDR2 are MNHEY and SMNVEV (reference sequence). The CDR3 extends over 13 amino acids. With 7 bases clipped from V and 3 bases from J, the junction kept 6 bases outside the gene matches. In nucleotides, the CDR3 is TGTGCCAGCACTAGACAGGGTTACTACGAGCAGTACTTC. Translated: CASTRQGYYEQYF.

The chain couples TRBV10-1 to TRBJ2-2; TRBD1 agrees at 10 bases. The CDR3 contains 15 residues. Germline CDR1 reads WNHNN; CDR2 reads SYGVQD (reference sequence). The junction had 4 bases not matched to a gene; V was cut back by 5 bases and J by 4 bases. CDR3 residues: CASSRQGAVTGELFF. The CDR3 nucleotides read TGCGCCAGCAGTCGACAGGGGGCGGTCACCGGGGAGCTGTTTTTT.

The chain combines TRBV18 with TRBJ1-2; no definite D call. Per germline, CDR1 KGHSH and CDR2 LQKENI. The CDR3 is made up of 14 amino acids. V was shortened by 0 bases and J by 8 bases, with 13 bases between the two germline ends. The CDR3 spells CASSPPAGVGGYTF. For the CDR3, the DNA is TGTGCCAGCTCACCACCGGCCGGGGTGGGGGGCTACACCTTC.

The DNA of the CDR3 is TGCAGCGTTGTGGGGGACAGGGGGCGAGTGAACACTGAAGCTTTCTTT. Translating it yields CSVVGDRGRVNTEAFF. This chain connects TRBV29-1 to TRBJ1-1; 12 bases are shared with TRBD1. The CDR3 extends over 16 amino acids. Germline CDR1 SQVTM, CDR2 ANQGSEA. The ends lost 4 bases at V and 0 bases at J; junction bases unmatched: 6.

On this clone: The same CDR3 is also encoded by other DNA sequences in this sample. The gene calls are TRBV19 and TRBJ1-2, with TRBD1 identical over 7 bases. The CDR3 contains 14 residues. Germline CDR1 and CDR2: LNHDA and SQIVND (reference sequence). V gave up 6 bases and J gave up 5 bases; unmatched junction bases: 9. The CDR3 coding sequence is TGTGCCAGTAGCACCGACAGGGTTGGGTATGGCTACACCTTC. Translating gives CASSTDRVGYGYTF.

This clone turned up a few times. CDR3 nucleotide sequence: TGTGCCATCAGTGACCTAGCGGGAGGCGGAGGGGAGACCCAGTACTTC. This codes for CAISDLAGGGGETQYF. The genes are TRBV10-3 and TRBJ2-5, with 11 bases fitting TRBD2. Per germline, CDR1 ENHRY and CDR2 SYGVKD. The CDR3 length is 16 residues. With V trimmed by 3 bases and J by 5 bases, 8 bases remained unmatched.

In its sample, this clone was seen once. The gene calls are TRBV9 and TRBJ2-1, with no clear D. The CDR3 runs to 17 residues. Germline lookup yields CDR1 SGDLS and CDR2 YYNGEE. Trimming shortened V by 0 bases and J by 0 bases, and 13 bases separated the two germline ends. The CDR3 loop reads CASSVVPSHSSYNEQFF. The CDR3 DNA follows: TGTGCCAGCAGCGTAGTTCCTTCTCATAGCTCCTACAATGAGCAGTTCTTC.

J is TRBJ2-7 and V is TRBV30; D not certain. Germline V CDR1 and CDR2: GTSNPN, SVGIG (reference sequence). The CDR3 is 10 residues long. V was trimmed by 5 bases and J by 6 bases, leaving 8 bases between them. CDR3 sequence reads: CAWGRVEQYF. The CDR3 bases are TGTGCCTGGGGTCGGGTCGAGCAGTACTTC.

This clone was seen a single time. The chain recombines TRBV4-1 with TRBJ2-7, with a possible D match to TRBD2 (5 bases). This CDR3 has 14 residues. The germline gives CDR1 MGHRA, CDR2 YSYEKL. Trimming took off 1 base at V and 2 bases at J, with 9 bases between the two ends. This CDR3 is CASSQVEGTYEQYF. The DNA for the CDR3 is TGCGCCAGCAGCCAAGTCGAGGGTACCTACGAGCAGTACTTC.

CDR3 sequence: CATSRPLAGGPSADTQYF. CDR3 nucleotides: TGTGCCACCAGCAGACCCCTAGCGGGAGGGCCCTCCGCAGATACGCAGTATTTT. The genes are TRBV15 and TRBJ2-3; 12 bases map to TRBD2. V trimming: 2 bases; J trimming: 4 bases; junction bases outside the gene matches: 10. CDR3 size: 18 residues. The germline CDR1 and CDR2 sequences are LNHNV and YYDKDF (reference sequence).

CDR3 protein: CASSLSGTGDTQYF. As DNA, the CDR3 is TGTGCCAGCAGCCTGAGCGGGACCGGAGATACGCAGTATTTT. The V gene is TRBV7-6, the J gene TRBJ2-3, with TRBD2 identical over 7 bases. The CDR3 covers 14 residues. Germline CDR1 SGHVS, CDR2 FNYEAQ. Losses at the gene ends were 5 bases for V and 5 bases for J; bases not matched to a gene: 7.

This chain joins TRBV6-1 and TRBJ2-7, with D possibly matching TRBD1 (5 bases). V was trimmed by 5 bases and J by 3 bases, leaving 17 bases between them. Germline-derived CDR1 and CDR2 are MNHNS and SASEGT. The CDR3 has 15 residues. CDR3 DNA sequence: TGTGCCAGCAGTTCGCCAGAGACAGTAAACTACGAGCAGTACTTC. It encodes CASSSPETVNYEQYF.

This chain links TRBV9 with TRBJ1-3; possibly TRBD1 for D (6 bases). Between the trimmed V and J ends, which lost 4 bases and 4 bases, there was a span of 12 bases. Per the germline V gene, CDR1 is SGDLS and CDR2 is YYNGEE. The CDR3 extends over 14 amino acids. CDR3 protein: CASSPRGTGNTIYF. Written as DNA, the CDR3 is TGTGCCAGCAGCCCCAGGGGAACCGGAAACACCATATATTTT. The variable domain in full, with the rest retrieved from reference TRBV9 and TRBJ1-3, is DSGVTQTPKHLITATGQRVTLRCSPRSGDLSVYWYQQSLDQGLQFLIQYYNGEERAKGNILERFSAQQFPDLHSELNLSSLELGDSALYFCASSPRGTGNTIYFGEGSWLTVV.

The CDR3 sequence: CASSPPRGMAEAFF. In nucleotides, the CDR3 is TGTGCCAGCAGCCCCCCAAGGGGGATGGCTGAAGCTTTCTTT. This chain links TRBV11-2 with TRBJ1-1, with D maybe TRBD1 (6 bases). From germline, CDR1 is SGHAT and CDR2 FQNNGV. V was cut by 5 bases and J by 6 bases, with 16 bases left in between. The CDR3 has 14 amino acids.

The rearrangement joins TRBV6-5 to TRBJ2-2; D possibly corresponds to TRBD2 (5 bases). The V gene lost 5 bases and the J gene lost 7 bases, with 17 bases spanning the gap. CDR1 and CDR2 from the germline V gene are MNHEY and SVGAGI. This CDR3 has 15 residues. The CDR3 loop is CASSNPRGGGGELFF. The CDR3 region has the DNA TGTGCCAGCAGTAACCCGCGCGGAGGCGGCGGGGAGCTGTTTTTT.

The rearrangement uses TRBV30 and TRBJ1-2; 10 bases align to TRBD1. Germline V lookup: CDR1 GTSNPN, CDR2 SVGIG (reference sequence). The V gene end was trimmed by 5 bases and the J gene end by 7 bases; junction bases not matched to a gene: 4. The CDR3 spans 12 residues. CDR3 in amino acids: CAWDRGHGGYTF. Here the CDR3 DNA reads TGTGCCTGGGACAGGGGGCACGGTGGCTACACCTTC.

This clone was detected a few times. J is TRBJ1-5 and V is TRBV18, with TRBD1 matching over 7 bases. CDR1 and CDR2 from the germline V gene are KGHSH and LQKENI. J lost 5 bases, V lost 1 base, and 5 bases had no gene match. The CDR3 loop spans 15 amino acids. The CDR3: CASSPQGASHQPQHF. DNA of the CDR3: TGTGCCAGCTCACCACAGGGGGCGTCACATCAGCCCCAGCATTTT.

The chain has TRBV4-1 and TRBJ2-7, with D perhaps matching TRBD2 (5 bases). This CDR3 has 15 amino acids. CDR1 and CDR2 (germline): MGHRA, YSYEKL. Trimming stripped 2 bases from V and 6 bases from J, with 17 bases between. CDR3 DNA sequence: TGCGCCAGCAGCCAAAGCGCCTCCGGGGTGGGCGAGCAGTACTTC. Amino acids: CASSQSASGVGEQYF.

V and J are TRBV6-1 and TRBJ2-7, with D perhaps matching TRBD2 (5 bases). The CDR3 has 12 amino acids. The V and J ends lost 3 bases and 5 bases respectively, with 8 bases between them. Germline assignment: CDR1 MNHNS and CDR2 SASEGT. CDR3 region: CASSEDWDEQYF. The CDR3 nucleotides read TGTGCCAGCAGTGAGGACTGGGACGAGCAGTACTTC.

As DNA, the CDR3 is TGTGCCAGCTCACCCGGACAGTTCCAGCCCCAGCATTTT. Residues: CASSPGQFQPQHF. The chain employs TRBV18 and TRBJ1-5; maybe TRBD1 (6 bases). CDR1 KGHSH and CDR2 LQKENI come from the germline V gene. V lost 3 bases, J lost 7 bases, and 10 bases lay in between. The CDR3 is made up of 13 amino acids.

This chain links TRBV11-2 with TRBJ2-2; weak D call: TRBD1 (5 bases). CDR1 and CDR2 (germline): SGHAT, FQNNGV. CDR3 length: 18 amino acids. Trimming removed 3 bases from V and 1 base from J, with 18 bases in between. CDR3 loop: CASSFGAAGHLNTGELFF. As DNA, the CDR3 is TGTGCCAGCAGCTTTGGGGCCGCAGGACATTTGAACACCGGGGAGCTGTTTTTT.